A single sample gave rise to the 22 T cell receptor beta chains below, sequenced in a study of cytomegalovirus exposure and HLA in healthy donors. The table came from immunoSEQ multiplex PCR; TCRdb's copy has only in-frame clones and leaves some out. The sample gives 130,000 to 150,000 clones, 80% to 90% of which show up once; 7.5% to 10% is in the top ten. Material for sequencing was PBMCs. Receptor source: a woman between 18 and 29 years old in good health and CMV-seropositive.

This rearrangement joins TRBV27 to TRBJ2-1, with 10 nucleotides matching TRBD2. CDR1 is MNHEY, CDR2 SMNVEV, per germline (reference sequence). The CDR3 loop spans 14 amino acids. The trim removed 7 bases at V and 4 bases at J, leaving 4 bases unmatched. CDR3 region: CASINSGRYNEQFF. The CDR3 DNA reads as TGTGCCAGCATCAATAGCGGGAGGTACAATGAGCAGTTCTTC.

This clone occurred a few times. The chain carries TRBV11-2 and TRBJ1-1; 10 bases are shared with TRBD1. With V trimmed by 4 bases and J by 11 bases, 16 bases remained unmatched. The germline V gene encodes CDR1 SGHAT and CDR2 FQNNGV. CDR3 length: 16 amino acids. In nucleotides, the CDR3 is TGTGCCAGCAGCTCGCTCGAGGGACAGGGGCTAGGAAGGGCTTTCTTT. Its protein product is CASSSLEGQGLGRAFF.

V usage is TRBV5-4 and J usage is TRBJ2-7; the match to TRBD2 covers 11 bases. Germline lookup yields CDR1 SGHNT and CDR2 YYREEE (reference sequence). The CDR3 is made up of 16 amino acids. V shed 4 bases, J shed 0 bases, and the junction held 6 bases outside the gene matches. CDR3 in DNA: TGTGCCAGCAGCCCCGGGACTAGCGGCCTCTCCTACGAGCAGTACTTC. Amino acids: CASSPGTSGLSYEQYF.

The CDR3 coding sequence is TGTGCCAGCAGCCCTCCGGGGTTGAACACTGAAGCTTTCTTT. Amino acid sequence: CASSPPGLNTEAFF. This chain links TRBV7-3 with TRBJ1-1; no firm D call. CDR3 size: 14 residues. Germline values: CDR1 SGHTA, CDR2 FQGTGA. V was trimmed by 5 bases and J by 0 bases, leaving 10 bases between them.

V usage is TRBV5-4 and J usage is TRBJ2-1; TRBD2 might be the D (6 bases). V lost 2 bases and J lost 2, with 11 bases in between. CDR3 length equals 15 residues. Germline CDR1 reads SGHNT; CDR2 reads YYREEE (reference sequence). The CDR3 loop reads CASSFGGFTYNEQFF. The CDR3, as DNA: TGTGCCAGCAGCTTCGGAGGGTTCACCTACAATGAGCAGTTCTTC.

The chain couples TRBV2 to TRBJ2-1, with D perhaps TRBD2 (5 bases). The CDR3 length is 12 residues. CDR1 and CDR2 from the germline V gene are SNHLY and FYNNEI. Trimming removed 4 bases at V and 9 bases at J, with 10 bases between. The CDR3 is CASSGARGEQFF. The CDR3 DNA follows: TGTGCCAGCAGTGGTGCACGGGGTGAGCAGTTCTTC.

V usage is TRBV5-1 and J usage is TRBJ2-3; no reliable D call. Between the trimmed V and J ends, which lost 4 bases and 2 bases, there was a span of 8 bases. The CDR3 totals 13 residues. From germline, CDR1 is SGHRS and CDR2 YFSETQ. The CDR3, as DNA: TGCGCCAGCAGCCCTAGTTTCACAGATACGCAGTATTTT. This gives the protein CASSPSFTDTQYF.

This clone was detected a few times. The chain combines TRBV6-5 with TRBJ1-1, with 10 bases fitting TRBD1. Germline trimming cut 0 bases from V and 5 bases from J; bases unmatched to any gene: 6. This CDR3 is built from 16 residues. Germline CDR1 is MNHEY and CDR2 is SVGAGI. Here the CDR3 DNA reads TGTGCCAGCAGTTACTCGGACAGGGGGGTGGGAACTGAAGCTTTCTTT. As protein: CASSYSDRGVGTEAFF.

In DNA form, the CDR3 reads TGTGCCTGGAGTAGCCAAGCCAGGGACAGAAACATTCAGTACTTC. It is translated as CAWSSQARDRNIQYF. The chain is built from TRBV30 and TRBJ2-4; TRBD1 matches 7 bases. V shed 2 bases and J 6 bases; nucleotides not matched to a gene: 10. Germline CDR1 GTSNPN, CDR2 SVGIG (reference sequence). The CDR3 contains 15 residues.

This chain uses TRBV28 with TRBJ1-1, with D perhaps TRBD1 (5 bases). In germline, CDR1 is MDHEN, CDR2 SYDVKM. The V gene lost 2 bases and the J gene lost 1 base, with 14 bases spanning the gap. The CDR3 length is 16 residues. CDR3 bases: TGTGCCAGCAGTTTAAGACCTGGAAGGGGGAACACTGAAGCTTTCTTT. This encodes CASSLRPGRGNTEAFF.

This chain joins TRBV4-3 and TRBJ2-7; TRBD2 agrees at 7 bases. The CDR3 length is 15 residues. CDR1 LGHNA and CDR2 YSLEER come from the germline V gene. Trimming took 0 bases from V and 7 from J; bases not matched to a gene: 9. CDR3 loop: CASSQETAGLREQYF. The CDR3 DNA is TGCGCCAGCAGCCAAGAAACAGCGGGGCTTAGGGAGCAGTACTTC.

This sequence joins TRBV7-9 and TRBJ1-2, with D maybe TRBD1 (5 bases). The CDR3 length is 15 residues. Germline assignment: CDR1 SEHNR and CDR2 FQNEAQ (reference sequence). Trimming removed 4 bases from V and 7 bases from J, with 19 bases in between. The CDR3 region is CASSYTPTATAGYTF. In DNA form, the CDR3 reads TGTGCCAGCAGCTACACCCCGACAGCCACCGCTGGCTACACCTTC.

The chain recombines TRBV27 with TRBJ2-7; a weak D match, TRBD2 (5 bases). The germline V and J ends were trimmed by 7 bases and 0 bases, with 13 bases remaining between them. Germline lookup yields CDR1 MNHEY and CDR2 SMNVEV (reference sequence). The CDR3 has 14 amino acids. For the CDR3, the DNA is TGTGCCAGCAATGGCGGGTCGAGCTCCTACGAGCAGTACTTC. Amino acid sequence: CASNGGSSSYEQYF.

The genes are TRBV5-1 and TRBJ1-6, with D possibly matching TRBD1 (5 bases). The CDR3 extends over 17 amino acids. Germline V gene data show CDR1 as SGHRS and CDR2 as YFSETQ. Trimming shortened V by 0 bases and J by 7 bases, and 17 bases separated the two germline ends. CDR3 nucleotide sequence: TGCGCCAGCAGCTTGGACAGGCCTTTGGGGGGAAATTCACCCCTCCACTTT. This sequence encodes CASSLDRPLGGNSPLHF.

J is TRBJ1-2 and V is TRBV25-1; TRBD1 matches at 10 bases. The V gene end was trimmed by 6 bases and the J gene end by 3 bases; junction bases not matched to a gene: 4. CDR1 and CDR2 (germline): MGHDK, SYGVNS. The CDR3 covers 14 residues. This chain's CDR3 is CASRGDRGDYGYTF. The CDR3 nucleotides are TGTGCCAGCAGGGGGGACAGGGGAGACTATGGCTACACCTTC.

The V gene is TRBV27, the J gene TRBJ2-2; 11 bases align to TRBD2. J was trimmed by 4 bases and V by 3 bases; bases with no gene match: 10. This CDR3 has 18 residues. Per the germline V gene, CDR1 is MNHEY and CDR2 is SMNVEV (reference sequence). Written as DNA, the CDR3 is TGTGCCAGCAGTTTTTGGCCTAGCGGGAGGTCTGGCACCGGGGAGCTGTTTTTT. Its protein is CASSFWPSGRSGTGELFF.

The CDR3, as DNA: TGCGCCAGCAGCCGTGAGCCTCAACGGGGAGAAAAACTGTTTTTT. It encodes CASSREPQRGEKLFF. This sequence joins TRBV5-1 and TRBJ1-4; no reliable D call. Germline CDR1 reads SGHRS; CDR2 reads YFSETQ. This CDR3 is 15 amino acids long. The germline V and J ends were trimmed by 4 bases and 8 bases, with 18 bases remaining between them.

The V gene is TRBV28, the J gene TRBJ2-1; 8 bases agree with TRBD2. CDR3 length equals 14 residues. V trimming: 6 bases; J trimming: 5 bases; junction bases outside the gene matches: 6. Germline assignment: CDR1 MDHEN and CDR2 SYDVKM. This CDR3 is CASRSGGANNEQFF. The CDR3 nucleotides are TGTGCCAGCAGAAGCGGGGGTGCGAACAATGAGCAGTTCTTC.

The chain joins TRBV19 to TRBJ1-5; D call uncertain. Germline CDR1 is LNHDA and CDR2 is SQIVND (reference sequence). The CDR3 loop spans 14 amino acids. V lost 1 base and J lost 7, with 11 bases in between. The CDR3 loop is CASSIGPGLQPQHF. The CDR3 region has the DNA TGTGCCAGTAGTATAGGGCCGGGGTTGCAGCCCCAGCATTTT.

The gene calls are TRBV7-2 and TRBJ2-3, with D perhaps TRBD1 (6 bases). This CDR3 region has 13 residues. Trimming took off 2 bases at V and 4 bases at J, with 7 bases between the two ends. Germline-derived CDR1 and CDR2 are SGHTA and FQGNSA. The CDR3 is CASSLKGADTQYF. The CDR3 DNA reads TGTGCCAGCAGCTTAAAGGGGGCAGATACGCAGTATTTT.

This clone has a handful of counts. The V call is TRBV7-9, the J call TRBJ1-6; D gene ambiguous. This CDR3 comprises 16 residues. From germline, CDR1 is SEHNR and CDR2 FQNEAQ (reference sequence). The V gene lost 5 bases and the J gene lost 0 bases, with 11 bases spanning the gap. CDR3 sequence reads: CASSNIGSSYNSPLHF. CDR3 sequence (DNA): TGTGCCAGCAGCAATATCGGGAGCTCCTATAATTCACCCCTCCACTTT.

J is TRBJ1-1 and V is TRBV19, with D possibly matching TRBD1 (5 bases). The CDR3 loop spans 16 amino acids. Germline CDR1 is LNHDA and CDR2 is SQIVND (reference sequence). V lost 6 bases and J lost 5, with 22 bases in between. The CDR3 loop reads CASSLGVNRGVTEAFF. Written as DNA, the CDR3 is TGTGCCAGTAGCCTAGGTGTAAATCGGGGGGTGACTGAAGCTTTCTTT.